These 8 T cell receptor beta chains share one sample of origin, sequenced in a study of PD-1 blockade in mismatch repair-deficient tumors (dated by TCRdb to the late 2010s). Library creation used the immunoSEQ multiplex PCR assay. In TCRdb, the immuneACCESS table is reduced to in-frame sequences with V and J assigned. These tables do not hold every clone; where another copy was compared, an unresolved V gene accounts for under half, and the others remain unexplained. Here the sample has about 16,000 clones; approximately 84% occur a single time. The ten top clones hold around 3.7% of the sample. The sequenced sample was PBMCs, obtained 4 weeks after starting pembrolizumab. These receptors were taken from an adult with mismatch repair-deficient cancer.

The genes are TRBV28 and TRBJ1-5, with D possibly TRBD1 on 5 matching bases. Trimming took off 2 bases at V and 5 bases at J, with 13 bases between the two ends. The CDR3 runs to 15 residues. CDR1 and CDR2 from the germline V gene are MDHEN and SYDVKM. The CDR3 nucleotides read TGTGCCAGCAGTTTAGGGGACGGGAGATATCAGCCCCAGCATTTT. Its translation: CASSLGDGRYQPQHF.

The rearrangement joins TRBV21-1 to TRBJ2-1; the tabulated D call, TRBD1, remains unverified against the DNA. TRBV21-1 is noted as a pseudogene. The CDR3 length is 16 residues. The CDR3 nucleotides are TGTGCCAGCAGCAAACATCAGGGAAACTCCTACAATGAGCAGTTCTTC. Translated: CASSKHQGNSYNEQFF.

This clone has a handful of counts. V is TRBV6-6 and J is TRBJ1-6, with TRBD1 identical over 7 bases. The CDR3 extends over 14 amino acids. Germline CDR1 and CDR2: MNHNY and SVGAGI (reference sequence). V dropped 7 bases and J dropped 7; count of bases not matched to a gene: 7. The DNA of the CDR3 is TGTGCCAGCAACCGACAGGGATACAATTCACCCCTCCACTTT. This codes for CASNRQGYNSPLHF.

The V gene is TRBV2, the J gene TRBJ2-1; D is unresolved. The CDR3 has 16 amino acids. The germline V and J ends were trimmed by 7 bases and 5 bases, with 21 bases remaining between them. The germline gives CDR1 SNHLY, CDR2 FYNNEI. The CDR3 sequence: CASTRVGGLTNNEQFF. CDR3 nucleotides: TGTGCCAGCACGAGAGTTGGCGGCCTAACCAACAATGAGCAGTTCTTC.

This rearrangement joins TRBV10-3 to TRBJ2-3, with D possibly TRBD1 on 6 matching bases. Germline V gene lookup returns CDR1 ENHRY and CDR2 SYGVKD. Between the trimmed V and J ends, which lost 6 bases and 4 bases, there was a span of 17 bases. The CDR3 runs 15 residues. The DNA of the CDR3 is TGTGCCATCAGCAGGGGTCTCCTAATGGCAGATACGCAGTATTTT. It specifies CAISRGLLMADTQYF.

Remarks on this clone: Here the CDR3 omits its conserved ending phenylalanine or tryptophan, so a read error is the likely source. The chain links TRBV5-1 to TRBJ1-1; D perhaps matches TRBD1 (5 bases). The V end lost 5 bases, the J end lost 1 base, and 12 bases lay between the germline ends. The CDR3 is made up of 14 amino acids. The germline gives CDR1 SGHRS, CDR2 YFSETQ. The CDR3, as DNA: TGCGCCAGCAGGGTAGAAGGGGCGAACACTGAAGCTTTCCTT. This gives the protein CASRVEGANTEAFL.

CDR3 sequence: CASSSEVFTSSYEQYF. The CDR3 region has the DNA TGTGCCAGCAGCTCAGAGGTCTTTACGAGCTCCTACGAGCAGTACTTC. The rearrangement uses TRBV9 and TRBJ2-7; D is unresolved. The CDR3 is made up of 16 amino acids. Germline V gene lookup returns CDR1 SGDLS and CDR2 YYNGEE. Deletions cut 4 bases from V and 0 bases from J, with 17 bases between. Based on the CDR3 plus reference TRBV9 and TRBJ2-7, the full variable domain is DSGVTQTPKHLITATGQRVTLRCSPRSGDLSVYWYQQSLDQGLQFLIQYYNGEERAKGNILERFSAQQFPDLHSELNLSSLELGDSALYFCASSSEVFTSSYEQYFGPGTRLTVT.

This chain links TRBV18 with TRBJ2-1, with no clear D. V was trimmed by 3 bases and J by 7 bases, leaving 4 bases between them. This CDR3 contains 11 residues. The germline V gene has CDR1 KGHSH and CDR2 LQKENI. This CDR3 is CASSPANEQFF. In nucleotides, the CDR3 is TGTGCCAGCTCACCGGCAAATGAGCAGTTCTTC.